These 17 T cell receptor beta chains were sequenced from one sample in a study of cytomegalovirus exposure and HLA in healthy donors. 13 Jbeta primers and 60 Vbeta primers were used for the PCR. Produced via immunoSEQ multiplex PCR; TCRdb's table is partial and in-frame only. Of 120,000 or so clones detected, 78% appear once; the ten largest clones hold approximately 6%. Sample: PBMCs. Receptors originate from a woman between 35 and 50 years old in good health and CMV-seronegative.

The sample holds a few counts of this clone. The J gene is TRBJ2-5, the V gene TRBV6-1, with D hard to call. Germline values: CDR1 MNHNS, CDR2 SASEGT. CDR3 length: 13 residues. V dropped 6 bases and J dropped 3 bases, with 11 bases sitting between them. CDR3 bases: TGTGCCAGCAGGCTAGGATTTGAAGAGACCCAGTACTTC. It yields the protein CASRLGFEETQYF.

The chain couples TRBV10-3 to TRBJ2-7, with TRBD1 identical over 8 bases. V gave up 7 bases and J gave up 6 bases; unmatched junction bases: 8. CDR3 length: 13 amino acids. CDR1 is ENHRY, CDR2 SYGVKD, per germline. CDR3 DNA sequence: TGTGCCATCACGGGTTTACAGGGGGGCGAGCAGTACTTC. This encodes CAITGLQGGEQYF.

CDR3 sequence (DNA): TGTGCCAGCAGCCCCCGACGGGGACATCTAATGTGGGAAAAACTGTTTTTT. Amino acids: CASSPRRGHLMWEKLFF. The J gene is TRBJ1-4, the V gene TRBV28; tentatively, D is TRBD1 (6 bases). This CDR3 contains 17 residues. Germline V gene sequence: CDR1 MDHEN, CDR2 SYDVKM. The V end was cut by 6 bases, the J end by 8 bases, with 25 bases between.

The DNA of the CDR3 is TGTGCCAGCAGCCCTGTTAGGGGGAGCTCCTACAATGAGCAGTTCTTC. It translates to CASSPVRGSSYNEQFF. V gene TRBV11-2 combines with J gene TRBJ2-1; possibly TRBD1 for D (6 bases). From germline, CDR1 is SGHAT and CDR2 FQNNGV. The CDR3 covers 16 residues. Trimming left V 5 bases short and J 0 bases short, with 14 bases between.

The chain couples TRBV7-9 to TRBJ1-1; perhaps TRBD1 as D (5 bases). CDR3 length: 14 residues. The V end was cut by 6 bases, the J end by 4 bases, with 15 bases between. Germline V CDR1 and CDR2: SEHNR, FQNEAQ (reference sequence). The CDR3 DNA reads TGTGCCAGCAGTTACTCTAGGGGTGGCACTGAAGCTTTCTTT. This codes for CASSYSRGGTEAFF.

This chain uses TRBV4-1 with TRBJ2-7; tentative D call: TRBD2 (6 bases). Germline assignment: CDR1 MGHRA and CDR2 YSYEKL. The V end was cut by 0 bases, the J end by 2 bases, with 11 bases between. The CDR3 has 15 amino acids. Here the CDR3 reads CASSQDRLATYEQYF. In DNA form, the CDR3 reads TGCGCCAGCAGCCAAGATAGGCTAGCGACCTACGAGCAGTACTTC.

The J gene is TRBJ1-1, the V gene TRBV6-6; possible D gene TRBD1, 6 bases. The CDR3 consists of 13 residues. From germline, CDR1 is MNHNY and CDR2 SVGAGI (reference sequence). The ends were cut back, 4 bases at V and 8 bases at J, with 14 bases in the middle. The CDR3 nucleotides are TGTGCCAGCAGTTTTTCCCCGACAGGAGAAGCTTTCTTT. It is translated as CASSFSPTGEAFF.

This clone has only one observation. The chain combines TRBV5-1 with TRBJ1-2; D call uncertain. CDR3 length: 18 residues. The germline V and J ends were trimmed by 4 bases and 5 bases, with 27 bases remaining between them. Germline V gene data show CDR1 as SGHRS and CDR2 as YFSETQ. The CDR3 reads CASSPVGQSDPLRYGYTF. Written as DNA, the CDR3 is TGCGCCAGCAGCCCGGTGGGCCAGTCTGACCCCTTGCGATATGGCTACACCTTC. Supplemented by reference TRBV5-1 and TRBJ1-2, the full variable domain reads KAGVTQTPRYLIKTRGQQVTLSCSPISGHRSVSWYQQTPGQGLQFLFEYFSETQRNKGNFPGRFSGRQFSNSRSEMNVSTLELGDSALYLCASSPVGQSDPLRYGYTFGSGTRLTVV.

V usage is TRBV6-5 and J usage is TRBJ1-5; the D is unclear. This CDR3 has 15 residues. V was pared by 6 bases and J by 1 base, with 13 bases between. The V gene's germline CDR1 is MNHEY and CDR2 SVGAGI. The chain's CDR3 is CASRNLAASNQPQHF. The CDR3 nucleotides are TGTGCCAGCAGAAACCTGGCGGCGAGCAATCAGCCCCAGCATTTT.

The chain joins TRBV11-2 to TRBJ1-1, with TRBD1 identical over 7 bases. This CDR3 is built from 15 residues. The germline CDR1 and CDR2 sequences are SGHAT and FQNNGV. V was clipped by 6 bases and J by 2 bases; unmatched bases: 9. The CDR3 loop is CASRDPGTANTEAFF. The CDR3, as DNA: TGTGCCAGCAGGGATCCCGGGACAGCTAACACTGAAGCTTTCTTT.

The chain carries TRBV5-8 and TRBJ2-1; 10 nucleotides align to TRBD2. This CDR3 has 14 amino acids. The germline gives CDR1 SGHTS, CDR2 YDEGEE. Losses at the gene ends were 0 bases for V and 14 bases for J; bases not matched to a gene: 8. The CDR3 here is CASSLDLAGGMKFF. CDR3 bases: TGTGCCAGCAGCTTGGATTTAGCGGGAGGCATGAAGTTCTTC.

The chain employs TRBV13 and TRBJ2-5; the D gene is possibly TRBD2 (5 bases). This CDR3 has 14 amino acids. Deletions cut 2 bases from V and 11 bases from J, with 18 bases between. The germline gives CDR1 PRHDT, CDR2 FYEKMQ (reference sequence). In nucleotides, the CDR3 is TGTGCCAGCAGCTTAAAATCGCGGGTACCGGAGCAGTACTTC. The encoded protein is CASSLKSRVPEQYF.

Turning to this clone: One junction end does not reproduce the germline sequence, and a read error may be involved. V and J are TRBV5-1 and TRBJ1-1, with D unresolved. The germline CDR1 and CDR2 sequences are SGHRS and YFSETQ. The CDR3 spans 13 residues. The CDR3 sequence: CASKIVEGTEASF. CDR3 coding DNA: TGCGCCAGCAAAATCGTGGAGGGCACTGAAGCTTCCTTT.

The chain links TRBV2 to TRBJ2-1; the D gene is possibly TRBD1 (5 bases). From germline, CDR1 is SNHLY and CDR2 FYNNEI. The CDR3 is 17 residues long. The CDR3 bases are TGTGTTATCATTAACTCGGACATTAGGACCTCCTACAATGAGCAGTTCTTC. It encodes CVIINSDIRTSYNEQFF.

Note on this clone: Other DNA sequences in this specimen translate into the identical CDR3. This chain connects TRBV28 to TRBJ1-2, with D maybe TRBD1 (5 bases). V shed 5 bases and J shed 2 bases, with 9 bases lying between them. This CDR3 is 13 amino acids long. Germline V gene sequence: CDR1 MDHEN, CDR2 SYDVKM. DNA of the CDR3: TGTGCCAGCAGTGCGGGGGTAAACTATGGCTACACCTTC. Encoded protein: CASSAGVNYGYTF.

The chain links TRBV19 to TRBJ1-4; the match to TRBD1 covers 7 bases. The germline CDR1 and CDR2 sequences are LNHDA and SQIVND (reference sequence). V trimming: 6 bases; J trimming: 7 bases; junction bases outside the gene matches: 5. The CDR3 totals 13 residues. The CDR3 DNA reads TGTGCCAGTAGCGACAGGGTCGGTGAAAAACTGTTTTTT. It specifies CASSDRVGEKLFF.

V is TRBV18 and J is TRBJ1-5; perhaps TRBD1 as D (6 bases). The germline V gene encodes CDR1 KGHSH and CDR2 LQKENI. The CDR3 totals 13 residues. V was shortened by 5 bases and J by 4 bases, with 9 bases between the two germline ends. CDR3 sequence reads: CASSRTANQPQHF. CDR3 bases: TGTGCCAGCTCAAGGACAGCTAATCAGCCCCAGCATTTT.